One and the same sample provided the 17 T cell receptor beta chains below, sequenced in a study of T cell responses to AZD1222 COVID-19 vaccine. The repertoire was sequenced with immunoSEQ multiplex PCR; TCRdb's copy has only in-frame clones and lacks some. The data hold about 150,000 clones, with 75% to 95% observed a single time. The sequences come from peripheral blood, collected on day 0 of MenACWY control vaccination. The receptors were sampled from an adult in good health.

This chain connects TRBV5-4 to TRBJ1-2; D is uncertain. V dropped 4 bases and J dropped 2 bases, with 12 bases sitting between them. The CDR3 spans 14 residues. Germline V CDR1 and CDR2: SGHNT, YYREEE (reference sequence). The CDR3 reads CASSLGRENYGYTF. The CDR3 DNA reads TGTGCCAGCAGCCTTGGGAGGGAAAACTATGGCTACACCTTC. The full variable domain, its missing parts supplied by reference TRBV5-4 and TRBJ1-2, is ETGVTQSPTHLIKTRGQQVTLRCSSQSGHNTVSWYQQALGQGPQFIFQYYREEENGRGNFPPRFSGLQFPNYSSELNVNALELDDSALYLCASSLGRENYGYTFGSGTRLTVV.

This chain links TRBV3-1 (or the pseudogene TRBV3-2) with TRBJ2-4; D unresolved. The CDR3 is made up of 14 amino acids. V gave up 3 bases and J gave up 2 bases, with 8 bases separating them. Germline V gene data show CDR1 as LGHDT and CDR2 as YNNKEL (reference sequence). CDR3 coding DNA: TGTGCCAGCAGCCATCATGGGACCAAAAACATTCAGTACTTC. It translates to CASSHHGTKNIQYF.

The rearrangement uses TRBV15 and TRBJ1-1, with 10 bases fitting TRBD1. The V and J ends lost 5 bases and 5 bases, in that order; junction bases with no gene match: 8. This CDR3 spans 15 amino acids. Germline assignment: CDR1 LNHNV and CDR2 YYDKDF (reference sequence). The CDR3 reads CATSPRQGAETEAFF. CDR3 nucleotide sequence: TGTGCCACCAGCCCCCGACAGGGGGCTGAAACTGAAGCTTTCTTT.

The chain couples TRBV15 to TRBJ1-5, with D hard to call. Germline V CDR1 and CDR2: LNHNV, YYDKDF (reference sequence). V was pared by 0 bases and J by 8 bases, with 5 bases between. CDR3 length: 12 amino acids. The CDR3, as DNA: TGTGCCACCAGCAGAGATGTGGAGCCCCAGCATTTT. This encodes CATSRDVEPQHF.

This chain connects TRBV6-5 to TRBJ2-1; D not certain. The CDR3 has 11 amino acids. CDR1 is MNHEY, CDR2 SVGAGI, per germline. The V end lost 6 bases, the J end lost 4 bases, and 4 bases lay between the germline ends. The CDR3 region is CASSLYNEQFF. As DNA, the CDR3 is TGTGCCAGCAGCCTATACAATGAGCAGTTCTTC.

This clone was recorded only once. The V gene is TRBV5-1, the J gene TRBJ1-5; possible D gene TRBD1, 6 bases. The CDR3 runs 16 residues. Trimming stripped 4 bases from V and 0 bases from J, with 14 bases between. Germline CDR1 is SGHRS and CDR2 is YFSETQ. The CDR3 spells CASSLGAGVSNQPQHF. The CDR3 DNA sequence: TGCGCCAGCAGCCTCGGGGCAGGGGTTAGCAATCAGCCCCAGCATTTT.

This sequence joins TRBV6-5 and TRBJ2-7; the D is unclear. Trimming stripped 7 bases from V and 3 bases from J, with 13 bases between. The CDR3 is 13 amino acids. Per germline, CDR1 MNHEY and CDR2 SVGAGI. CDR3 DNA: TGTGCCAGCAAACTTGGGCCCTACTACGAGCAGTACTTC. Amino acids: CASKLGPYYEQYF.

CDR3 residues: CAISDRAFGYGYTF. The CDR3 nucleotides read TGTGCCATCAGTGACAGGGCCTTTGGCTATGGCTACACCTTC. This rearrangement joins TRBV10-3 to TRBJ1-2, with D tentatively TRBD1 (5 bases). Looked up from germline, CDR1 is ENHRY and CDR2 is SYGVKD. Trimming removed 3 bases at V and 4 bases at J, with 12 bases between. The CDR3 totals 14 residues.

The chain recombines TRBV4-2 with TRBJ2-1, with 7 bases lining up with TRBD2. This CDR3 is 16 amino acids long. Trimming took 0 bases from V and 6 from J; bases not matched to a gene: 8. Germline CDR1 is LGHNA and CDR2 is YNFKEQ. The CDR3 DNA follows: TGTGCCAGCAGCCAAGATAACCCGGCTAGCGGCAATGAGCAGTTCTTC. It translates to CASSQDNPASGNEQFF.

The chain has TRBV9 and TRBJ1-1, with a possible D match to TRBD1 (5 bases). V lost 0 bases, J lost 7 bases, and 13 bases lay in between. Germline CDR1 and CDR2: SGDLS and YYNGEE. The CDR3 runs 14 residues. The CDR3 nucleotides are TGTGCCAGCAGCGTAGCTTGGGGACCGAGTGAAGCTTTCTTT. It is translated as CASSVAWGPSEAFF.

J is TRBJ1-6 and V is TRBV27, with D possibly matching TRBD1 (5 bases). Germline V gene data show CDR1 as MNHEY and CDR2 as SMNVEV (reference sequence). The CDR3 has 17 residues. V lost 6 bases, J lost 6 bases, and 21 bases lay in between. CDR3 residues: CASSLVAGGAPNSPLHF. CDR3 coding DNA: TGTGCCAGCAGCTTAGTCGCGGGAGGGGCCCCTAATTCACCCCTCCACTTT.

In nucleotides, the CDR3 is TGTGCTAGTGGTTTGGTACAGTCGGGGACTTTACGGCTTGGCACAGATACGCAGTATTTT. Translating gives CASGLVQSGTLRLGTDTQYF. The chain links TRBV12-5 to TRBJ2-3, with a tentative D call TRBD2 (6 bases). This CDR3 contains 20 residues. The germline V gene has CDR1 LGHNT and CDR2 FRNRAP. The V and J ends lost 0 bases and 1 base respectively, with 23 bases between them.

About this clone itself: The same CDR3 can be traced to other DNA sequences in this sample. CDR3 in amino acids: CASSIGQPNYEQYF. The CDR3 nucleotides read TGTGCCAGTAGTATAGGACAACCGAACTACGAGCAGTACTTC. The genes are TRBV19 and TRBJ2-7, with D unclear. The germline gives CDR1 LNHDA, CDR2 SQIVND (reference sequence). The V end lost 1 base, the J end lost 3 bases, and 10 bases lay between the germline ends. This CDR3 spans 14 amino acids.

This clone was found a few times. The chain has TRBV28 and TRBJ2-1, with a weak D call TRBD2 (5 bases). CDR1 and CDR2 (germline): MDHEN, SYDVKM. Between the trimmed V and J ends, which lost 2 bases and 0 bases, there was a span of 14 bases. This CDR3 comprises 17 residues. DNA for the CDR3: TGTGCCAGCAGTTTAAGTAGAGCGGACCCCTCCTACAATGAGCAGTTCTTC. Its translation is CASSLSRADPSYNEQFF.

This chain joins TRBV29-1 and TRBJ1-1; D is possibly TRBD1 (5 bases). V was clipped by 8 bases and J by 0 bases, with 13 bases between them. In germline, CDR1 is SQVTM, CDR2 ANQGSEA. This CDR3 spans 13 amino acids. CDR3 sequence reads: CSPAPRVNTEAFF. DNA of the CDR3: TGCAGCCCGGCGCCCAGGGTGAACACTGAAGCTTTCTTT.

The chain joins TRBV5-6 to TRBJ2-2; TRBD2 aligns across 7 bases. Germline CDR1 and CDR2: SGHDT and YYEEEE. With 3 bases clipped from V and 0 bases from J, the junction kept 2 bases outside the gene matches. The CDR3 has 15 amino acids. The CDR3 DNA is TGTGCCAGCAGCTGGGGGGGTACGAACACCGGGGAGCTGTTTTTT. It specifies CASSWGGTNTGELFF.

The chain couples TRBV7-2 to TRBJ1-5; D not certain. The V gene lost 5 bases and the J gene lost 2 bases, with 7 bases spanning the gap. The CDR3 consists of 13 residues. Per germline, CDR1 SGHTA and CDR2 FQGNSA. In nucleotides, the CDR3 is TGTGCCAGCAGCCTCGGGCGCAATCAGCCCCAGCATTTT. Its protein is CASSLGRNQPQHF.